This paragraph covers one TCR beta chain sequence. This specimen belongs to a study of blood T cells in healthy people across ages. CDR3 length equals 12 residues. A J-beta primer mix and a sample-barcoded 5' primer were used in a second PCR of about 6 to 12 cycles. Every single cDNA molecule received a tag from a template-switch adaptor with 12 random nucleotides. TCRdb reanalysed the 5' RACE reads using MiXCR and keeps one entry per CDR3 protein. The repertoire consists of about 760,000 distinct CDR3 sequences, with around a quarter occurring once and the leading ten covering 9% to 9.5%. The data were also submitted as part of a second study, on T cells of mothers and their children. That source reports: The cDNA synthesis received all extracted RNA, at around 1.6 ug per 15 ul.

V usage is TRBV12-3 or TRBV12-4 and J usage is TRBJ2-1; D unresolved. The J call could be wrong; TRBJ2-7 is a better fit for the DNA end. Sequences were obtained from blood. This sequence was found in a boy aged 5-17 years in good health. The CDR3 nucleotides are TGTGCCAGCGCGACTGGAACCTACGAGCAGTACTTC. This encodes CASATGTYEQYF.